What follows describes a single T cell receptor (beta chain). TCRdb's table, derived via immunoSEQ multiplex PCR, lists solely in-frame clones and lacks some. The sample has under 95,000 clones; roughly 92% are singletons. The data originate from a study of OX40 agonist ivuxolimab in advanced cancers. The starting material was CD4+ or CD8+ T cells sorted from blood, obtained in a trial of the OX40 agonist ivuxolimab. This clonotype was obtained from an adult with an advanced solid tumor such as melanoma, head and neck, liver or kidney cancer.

The CDR3 DNA reads TGTGCCAGCAGCTTGCCCACGGAAGAGCAGTTCTTC. The encoded protein is CASSLPTEEQFF. The chain uses TRBV5-4 and TRBJ2-1; D uncertain. In germline, CDR1 is SGHNT, CDR2 YYREEE (reference sequence). CDR3 length: 12 residues. Trimming left V 1 base short and J 10 bases short, with 9 bases between.